Below, 24 T cell receptor beta chains from the same sample are listed, as sequenced in a study of T cell responses to AZD1222 COVID-19 vaccine (dated by TCRdb to about 2021). According to the study, the label for this sample's time point signals: about 28 days (+/-7) after the second vaccine dose. Receptor amplification or capture employed the immunoSEQ multiplex PCR assay. The table was pulled from immuneACCESS by TCRdb, which kept in-frame rearrangements only. Such tables lose some clones; where checked, under half of the loss comes from unresolved V genes, and the rest has no known cause. Within this sample are about 160,000 clones, with over 75% of them counted one time only. The leading ten clones occupy about 4.3% of the sample. Sequencing was performed on peripheral blood, taken 28 days after the second AZD1222 dose. Receptors originate from an adult who received the AZD1222 COVID-19 vaccine.

The chain has TRBV18 and TRBJ1-1, with D uncertain. V shed 3 bases and J shed 0 bases, with 11 bases lying between them. This CDR3 region has 15 residues. CDR1 is KGHSH, CDR2 LQKENI, per germline. The CDR3 DNA reads TGTGCCAGCTCACCCGCGGAAGCTATGAACACTGAAGCTTTCTTT. The encoded protein is CASSPAEAMNTEAFF. Filled out from reference TRBV18 and TRBJ1-1, the complete variable domain reads NAGVMQNPRHLVRRRGQEARLRCSPMKGHSHVYWYRQLPEEGLKFMVYLQKENIIDESGMPKERFSAEFPKEGPSILRIQQVVRGDSAAYFCASSPAEAMNTEAFFGQGTRLTVV.

The genes are TRBV5-1 and TRBJ1-4; D is possibly TRBD1 (6 bases). V lost 3 bases to trimming and J lost 5 bases, with 11 bases between them. CDR1 is SGHRS, CDR2 YFSETQ, per germline. The CDR3 spans 14 residues. CDR3 amino acids: CASSSGAPNEKLFF. In DNA form, the CDR3 reads TGCGCCAGCAGCTCGGGGGCGCCGAATGAAAAACTGTTTTTT. The variable domain in full, completed from reference TRBV5-1 and TRBJ1-4, reads KAGVTQTPRYLIKTRGQQVTLSCSPISGHRSVSWYQQTPGQGLQFLFEYFSETQRNKGNFPGRFSGRQFSNSRSEMNVSTLELGDSALYLCASSSGAPNEKLFFGSGTQLSVL.

The J gene is TRBJ1-2, the V gene TRBV19, with TRBD1 as a possible D gene (5 bases). The germline CDR1 and CDR2 sequences are LNHDA and SQIVND (reference sequence). The V end was cut by 5 bases, the J end by 3 bases, with 10 bases between. The CDR3 totals 13 residues. The CDR3 loop is CASSQTAYYGYTF. The DNA of the CDR3 is TGTGCCAGTAGTCAGACAGCCTACTATGGCTACACCTTC. Based on the CDR3 plus reference TRBV19 and TRBJ1-2, the full variable domain is DGGITQSPKYLFRKEGQNVTLSCEQNLNHDAMYWYRQDPGQGLRLIYYSQIVNDFQKGDIAEGYSVSREKKESFPLTVTSAQKNPTAFYLCASSQTAYYGYTFGSGTRLTVV.

The chain links TRBV3-1 (or the pseudogene TRBV3-2) to TRBJ1-2; D not certain. V was trimmed by 4 bases and J by 5 bases, leaving 17 bases between them. CDR3 length: 15 residues. Germline V lookup: CDR1 LGHDT, CDR2 YNNKEL (reference sequence). The CDR3 protein is CASSPLFGLGYGYTF. CDR3 DNA sequence: TGTGCCAGCAGCCCCCTATTTGGGTTGGGTTATGGCTACACCTTC.

CDR3 coding DNA: TGTGCCATCAGTCCGGACAGGGACAATGAGCAGTTCTTC. Its protein product is CAISPDRDNEQFF. The chain employs TRBV10-3 and TRBJ2-1; TRBD1 matches at 8 bases. V lost 5 bases to trimming and J lost 5 bases; unmatched junction nucleotides: 2. CDR3 length: 13 residues. CDR1 and CDR2 (germline): ENHRY, SYGVKD.

V is TRBV15 and J is TRBJ1-6; no firm D call. V was trimmed by 0 bases and J by 14 bases, leaving 20 bases between them. This CDR3 is 16 amino acids long. Germline V lookup: CDR1 LNHNV, CDR2 YYDKDF (reference sequence). CDR3 sequence: CATSRDWQAINEALHF. CDR3 bases: TGTGCCACCAGCAGAGATTGGCAGGCGATAAATGAAGCCCTCCACTTT.

This rearrangement joins TRBV18 to TRBJ1-5; D might be TRBD1 (5 bases). Germline-derived CDR1 and CDR2 are KGHSH and LQKENI. This CDR3 region has 16 residues. V was trimmed by 3 bases and J by 2 bases, leaving 14 bases between them. The CDR3: CASSPSRGSGNQPQHF. For the CDR3, the DNA is TGTGCCAGCTCACCGTCTCGGGGCTCGGGCAATCAGCCCCAGCATTTT.

This chain connects TRBV10-2 to TRBJ1-2; D unclear. The CDR3 contains 13 residues. Trimming removed 3 bases from V and 0 bases from J, with 5 bases in between. Germline V gives CDR1 WSHSY, CDR2 SAAADI. CDR3: CASSDRPNYGYTF. CDR3 DNA: TGCGCCAGCAGTGACAGACCTAACTATGGCTACACCTTC.

The chain joins TRBV7-9 to TRBJ1-2, with TRBD1 as a possible D gene (5 bases). The V end lost 6 bases, the J end lost 8 bases, and 13 bases lay between the germline ends. Looked up from germline, CDR1 is SEHNR and CDR2 is FQNEAQ (reference sequence). CDR3 length: 12 amino acids. CDR3 residues: CASSFSTGGYTF. The DNA of the CDR3 is TGTGCCAGCAGTTTCAGTACAGGAGGCTACACCTTC.

The V gene is TRBV6-6, the J gene TRBJ1-5; 7 positions agree with TRBD1. Per germline, CDR1 MNHNY and CDR2 SVGAGI (reference sequence). The CDR3 loop spans 15 amino acids. V lost 6 bases to trimming and J lost 6 bases; unmatched junction nucleotides: 11. CDR3 nucleotide sequence: TGTGCCAGCAGCGTCTCCCGTACAGGGGTTCAGCCCCAGCATTTT. The encoded protein is CASSVSRTGVQPQHF.

The rearrangement joins TRBV5-6 to TRBJ1-3; D is uncertain. The CDR3 covers 12 residues. Trimming cost V 5 bases and J 9 bases, with 12 bases left between them. Germline V gene lookup returns CDR1 SGHDT and CDR2 YYEEEE. The CDR3: CASSPRGSTIYF. DNA of the CDR3: TGTGCCAGCAGTCCTCGTGGGAGCACCATATATTTT. Combining the CDR3 with reference TRBV5-6 and TRBJ1-3 gives the whole variable domain DAGVTQSPTHLIKTRGQQVTLRCSPKSGHDTVSWYQQALGQGPQFIFQYYEEEERQRGNFPDRFSGHQFPNYSSELNVNALLLGDSALYLCASSPRGSTIYFGEGSWLTVV.

The gene calls are TRBV7-2 and TRBJ1-2; D is undetermined. V gave up 3 bases and J gave up 13 bases, with 15 bases separating them. Germline CDR1 reads SGHTA; CDR2 reads FQGNSA. The CDR3 spans 12 residues. CDR3 DNA: TGTGCCAGCAGCTTTATTGGAGGGCCGGCCACCTTC. Amino acid sequence: CASSFIGGPATF. Full variable domain (remainder filled in from reference TRBV7-2 and TRBJ1-2): GAGVSQSPSNKVTEKGKDVELRCDPISGHTALYWYRQSLGQGLEFLIYFQGNSAPDKSGLPSDRFSAERTGGSVSTLTIQRTQQEDSAVYLCASSFIGGPATFGSGTRLTVV.

The chain carries TRBV4-3 and TRBJ1-3, with D possibly being TRBD1 (6 bases). The V gene's germline CDR1 is LGHNA and CDR2 YSLEER. This CDR3 comprises 16 residues. V lost 1 base and J 7 bases, leaving 17 bases between the germline ends. CDR3: CASSQVGYREGNTIYF. The CDR3 nucleotides are TGCGCCAGCAGCCAAGTAGGTTACAGGGAAGGCAACACCATATATTTT.

The chain uses TRBV18 and TRBJ2-7; 7 bases are shared with TRBD2. CDR1 is KGHSH, CDR2 LQKENI, per germline. The CDR3 is 15 amino acids. After removal of 0 bases from V and 4 bases from J, the junction contained 6 bases not matched to a gene. CDR3 coding DNA: TGTGCCAGCTCACCACCGAATGGGGGGGGGTACGAGCAGTACTTC. Amino acid sequence: CASSPPNGGGYEQYF.

The chain is built from TRBV15 and TRBJ2-1; D not resolved. Germline CDR1 and CDR2: LNHNV and YYDKDF (reference sequence). The CDR3 contains 14 residues. V lost 3 bases to trimming and J lost 0 bases, with 6 bases between them. CDR3 in amino acids: CATSSGLSYNEQFF. Here the CDR3 DNA reads TGTGCCACCAGCAGCGGCCTCTCCTACAATGAGCAGTTCTTC.

This chain connects TRBV19 to TRBJ1-5, with TRBD1 identical over 10 bases. The germline V gene encodes CDR1 LNHDA and CDR2 SQIVND (reference sequence). V trimming: 1 base; J trimming: 5 bases; junction bases outside the gene matches: 17. The CDR3 length is 20 residues. CDR3 sequence: CASSIANPGQGMSWHQPQHF. The CDR3, as DNA: TGTGCCAGTAGTATAGCAAACCCGGGACAGGGGATGTCATGGCATCAGCCCCAGCATTTT.

V and J are TRBV6-5 and TRBJ1-1; D ambiguous. The CDR3 extends over 15 amino acids. V lost 0 bases, J lost 0 bases, and 8 bases lay in between. Germline V gene data show CDR1 as MNHEY and CDR2 as SVGAGI. The CDR3 region is CASSYSGSMNTEAFF. Here the CDR3 DNA reads TGTGCCAGCAGTTACTCCGGTAGTATGAACACTGAAGCTTTCTTT.

This sequence joins TRBV2 and TRBJ2-5; tentatively, D is TRBD1 (6 bases). The CDR3 extends over 13 amino acids. Trimming removed 8 bases at V and 0 bases at J, with 10 bases between. The V gene's germline CDR1 is SNHLY and CDR2 FYNNEI. The CDR3 loop is CASGRGNQETQYF. CDR3 DNA: TGTGCCAGCGGCAGGGGAAACCAAGAGACCCAGTACTTC. The full variable domain, rest sourced from reference TRBV2 and TRBJ2-5, is EPEVTQTPSHQVTQMGQEVILRCVPISNHLYFYWYRQILGQKVEFLVSFYNNEISEKSEIFDDQFSVERPDGSNFTLKIRSTKLEDSAMYFCASGRGNQETQYFGPGTRLLVL.

The chain has TRBV6-5 and TRBJ2-7; maybe TRBD2 (7 bases). CDR3 size: 15 residues. The V gene's germline CDR1 is MNHEY and CDR2 SVGAGI. The V end lost 7 bases, the J end lost 3 bases, and 19 bases lay between the germline ends. For the CDR3, the DNA is TGTGCCAGCAACCCGCGGGGGCCGTCTCGCTACGAGCAGTACTTC. Residues: CASNPRGPSRYEQYF.

CDR3: CAWSGSSNQPQHF. In DNA, the CDR3 is TGTGCCTGGAGCGGAAGTAGCAATCAGCCCCAGCATTTT. The rearrangement joins TRBV30 to TRBJ1-5; D ambiguous. With 3 bases removed from V and 0 bases from J, the gap between germline ends came to 6 bases. Germline CDR1 reads GTSNPN; CDR2 reads SVGIG (reference sequence). CDR3 length: 13 residues. The entire variable domain, with the rest obtained from reference TRBV30 and TRBJ1-5, is as follows: SQTIHQWPATLVQPVGSPLSLECTVEGTSNPNLYWYRQAAGRGLQLLFYSVGIGQISSEVPQNLSASRPQDRQFILSSKKLLLSDSGFYLCAWSGSSNQPQHFGDGTRLSIL.

This chain links TRBV12-3 or TRBV12-4 with TRBJ1-3, with D unresolved. V was cut by 1 base and J by 8 bases, with 9 bases left in between. There are 13 residues in the CDR3. The CDR3 here is CASSLGTGYTIYF. CDR3 nucleotides: TGTGCCAGCAGTTTAGGGACGGGATACACCATATATTTT.

This sequence joins TRBV29-1 and TRBJ1-1; 8 nucleotides align to TRBD1. The CDR3 contains 13 residues. After removal of 6 bases from V and 4 bases from J, the junction contained 7 bases not matched to a gene. CDR1 is SQVTM and CDR2 is ANQGSEA in the germline V gene. The CDR3 sequence: CSVGQGEFTEAFF. The DNA of the CDR3 is TGCAGCGTAGGACAGGGTGAGTTCACTGAAGCTTTCTTT.

The CDR3 loop is CASRNSTSGGYEQYF. DNA for the CDR3: TGTGCCAGCAGAAATAGCACTAGCGGGGGATACGAGCAGTACTTC. The chain links TRBV7-9 to TRBJ2-7; 11 nucleotides match TRBD2. Germline V gives CDR1 SEHNR, CDR2 FQNEAQ (reference sequence). The V gene end was trimmed by 6 bases and the J gene end by 4 bases; junction bases not matched to a gene: 8. The CDR3 length is 15 residues.

The rearrangement joins TRBV2 to TRBJ1-1; D may be TRBD1 (6 bases). The V gene lost 7 bases and the J gene lost 7 bases, with 13 bases spanning the gap. This CDR3 comprises 12 residues. CDR1 and CDR2 from the germline V gene are SNHLY and FYNNEI. This CDR3 reads CASNKQGIEAFF. The CDR3, as DNA: TGTGCCAGCAATAAACAGGGAATTGAAGCTTTCTTT.